The next 24 T cell receptor beta chains were all read from a single sample in a study of OX40 agonist ivuxolimab in advanced cancers. Generated by immunoSEQ multiplex PCR, the TCRdb table keeps only in-frame clones and is missing some. Among 100,000 or so clones listed, more than 85% were seen once. The input for sequencing was CD4+ or CD8+ T cells sorted from blood, taken in a trial of the OX40 agonist ivuxolimab. These receptors were collected from an adult with an advanced solid tumor such as melanoma, head and neck, liver or kidney cancer.

The chain combines TRBV7-6 with TRBJ2-7; D unclear. This CDR3 is built from 14 residues. The V gene's germline CDR1 is SGHVS and CDR2 FNYEAQ. V was shortened by 2 bases and J by 1 base, with 9 bases between the two germline ends. Here the CDR3 reads CASSLMGGSYEQYF. Here the CDR3 DNA reads TGTGCCAGCAGCTTAATGGGCGGTTCCTACGAGCAGTACTTC.

This chain joins TRBV30 and TRBJ2-5; a weak D match, TRBD2 (6 bases). Trimming removed 1 base at V and 2 bases at J, with 17 bases between. Germline assignment: CDR1 GTSNPN and CDR2 SVGIG (reference sequence). The CDR3 sequence is 16 residues long. The CDR3 sequence: CAWSEVKGRGQETQYF. CDR3 coding DNA: TGTGCCTGGAGTGAGGTTAAGGGGCGGGGTCAAGAGACCCAGTACTTC.

This clone was recorded once. The J gene is TRBJ2-7, the V gene TRBV7-9; no clear D. The CDR3 contains 14 residues. The germline CDR1 and CDR2 sequences are SEHNR and FQNEAQ (reference sequence). V was cut by 5 bases and J by 0 bases, with 11 bases left in between. The CDR3 loop is CASSPDMISYEQYF. Here the CDR3 DNA reads TGTGCCAGCAGCCCAGACATGATCTCCTACGAGCAGTACTTC.

V is TRBV5-1 and J is TRBJ2-7; the match to TRBD1 covers 11 bases. CDR3 length: 16 residues. Germline lookup yields CDR1 SGHRS and CDR2 YFSETQ. V gave up 10 bases and J gave up 5 bases; unmatched junction bases: 17. The CDR3 nucleotides read TGCGCCGGTACTAACCCCGGGACAGGGGGACATGACGAGCAGTACTTC. Amino acid sequence: CAGTNPGTGGHDEQYF.

The rearrangement joins TRBV28 to TRBJ1-4; 10 nucleotides line up with TRBD1. Germline CDR1 is MDHEN and CDR2 is SYDVKM. With V trimmed by 7 bases and J by 3 bases, 17 bases remained unmatched. The CDR3 has 19 residues. CDR3 in DNA: TGTGCCAGCATCCCCTGGGGGGACAGGGGCCCTAGGGCTAATGAAAAACTGTTTTTT. Residues: CASIPWGDRGPRANEKLFF.

The chain recombines TRBV5-4 with TRBJ1-4; D remains ambiguous. Germline V gene lookup returns CDR1 SGHNT and CDR2 YYREEE (reference sequence). This CDR3 has 13 residues. V gave up 3 bases and J gave up 8 bases, with 11 bases separating them. In DNA form, the CDR3 reads TGTGCCAGCAGCTCACCCGGAGGGGAAAAACTGTTTTTT. This gives the protein CASSSPGGEKLFF.

The V gene is TRBV5-6, the J gene TRBJ1-2; a weak D match, TRBD1 (6 bases). From germline, CDR1 is SGHDT and CDR2 YYEEEE. This CDR3 contains 15 residues. The V end was cut by 2 bases, the J end by 6 bases, with 17 bases between. The CDR3, as DNA: TGTGCCAGCAGCTTACTGGGGGCGAGTTCGGATGGCTACACCTTC. It specifies CASSLLGASSDGYTF.

The rearrangement uses TRBV28 and TRBJ2-1; D uncertain. In germline, CDR1 is MDHEN, CDR2 SYDVKM. V was pared by 2 bases and J by 6 bases, with 11 bases between. The CDR3 runs 14 residues. The CDR3 sequence is CASSLATGFNEQFF. The CDR3 region has the DNA TGTGCCAGCAGTTTAGCGACCGGATTCAATGAGCAGTTCTTC.

There are a few counts of this clone. Other DNA sequences in the sample encode the same CDR3. V and J are TRBV29-1 and TRBJ2-3; D gene ambiguous. V lost 3 bases and J lost 2, with 0 bases in between. The CDR3 extends over 10 amino acids. Per germline, CDR1 SQVTM and CDR2 ANQGSEA. CDR3 nucleotide sequence: TGCAGCGTTGACACAGATACGCAGTATTTT. This codes for CSVDTDTQYF.

The chain has TRBV6-6 and TRBJ2-5; perhaps TRBD2 as D (5 bases). The V end lost 0 bases, the J end lost 5 bases, and 10 bases lay between the germline ends. Germline CDR1 is MNHNY and CDR2 is SVGAGI (reference sequence). The CDR3 runs 14 residues. The CDR3 region has the DNA TGTGCCAGCAGTTACTCGATAATAGCGGAGACCCAGTACTTC. It codes for CASSYSIIAETQYF.

The chain employs TRBV28 and TRBJ2-3; unclear D gene. The CDR3 spans 14 residues. Trimming stripped 7 bases from V and 2 bases from J, with 13 bases between. Per germline, CDR1 MDHEN and CDR2 SYDVKM. The CDR3 loop is CASNRRSNTDTQYF. The CDR3 bases are TGTGCCAGCAACCGAAGGAGTAACACAGATACGCAGTATTTT.

The CDR3 bases are TGTGCCAGCAGCCCACGACTAGCGGGCACCTACGAGCAGTACTTC. It yields the protein CASSPRLAGTYEQYF. The V call is TRBV14, the J call TRBJ2-7; TRBD2 matches at 10 bases. This CDR3 spans 15 amino acids. V was clipped by 4 bases and J by 2 bases; unmatched bases: 5. Germline values: CDR1 SGHDN, CDR2 FVKESK.

The rearrangement links TRBV2 to TRBJ1-5; 7 bases match TRBD1. This CDR3 spans 14 amino acids. CDR1 is SNHLY, CDR2 FYNNEI, per germline. V dropped 5 bases and J dropped 3; count of bases not matched to a gene: 4. Here the CDR3 reads CASSRQGNNQPQHF. Here the CDR3 DNA reads TGTGCCAGCAGTCGACAGGGTAACAATCAGCCCCAGCATTTT.

The rearrangement links TRBV13 to TRBJ2-1, with no clear D. The V end lost 5 bases, the J end lost 7 bases, and 9 bases lay between the germline ends. This CDR3 has 12 amino acids. Per the germline V gene, CDR1 is PRHDT and CDR2 is FYEKMQ (reference sequence). The DNA of the CDR3 is TGTGCCAGCAGCCCAGTAATGAATGAGCAGTTCTTC. Protein sequence: CASSPVMNEQFF.

The V and J genes are TRBV10-3 and TRBJ2-1; the D is unclear. V lost 8 bases, J lost 5 bases, and 10 bases lay in between. This CDR3 contains 12 residues. CDR1 and CDR2 from the germline V gene are ENHRY and SYGVKD. The CDR3 DNA sequence: TGTGCCATCGCCAAAGTAGACAATGAGCAGTTCTTC. This codes for CAIAKVDNEQFF.

The V and J genes are TRBV4-3 and TRBJ2-1; D might be TRBD2 (5 bases). The CDR3 length is 13 residues. Germline V lookup: CDR1 LGHNA, CDR2 YSLEER. The V end lost 0 bases, the J end lost 10 bases, and 10 bases lay between the germline ends. This CDR3 reads CASSQDLAGEQFF. For the CDR3, the DNA is TGCGCCAGCAGCCAAGACCTAGCAGGCGAGCAGTTCTTC.

The V gene is TRBV6-5, the J gene TRBJ2-2; perhaps D is TRBD1 or TRBD2 (5 bases each). The CDR3 extends over 16 amino acids. The V end was cut by 3 bases, the J end by 1 base, with 12 bases between. Looked up from germline, CDR1 is MNHEY and CDR2 is SVGAGI. CDR3 sequence reads: CASSYYGTVNTGELFF. Here the CDR3 DNA reads TGTGCCAGCAGTTATTATGGGACGGTGAACACCGGGGAGCTGTTTTTT.

The chain is built from TRBV11-3 and TRBJ1-1; tentatively, D is TRBD1 (6 bases). V was shortened by 2 bases and J by 6 bases, with 19 bases between the two germline ends. There are 16 residues in the CDR3. Per the germline V gene, CDR1 is SGHNT and CDR2 is YENEEA. CDR3 in DNA: TGTGCCAGCAGCTTAACACCCCAGGGGTCGATCTCTGAAGCTTTCTTT. This codes for CASSLTPQGSISEAFF.

The chain uses TRBV28 and TRBJ1-2; 10 nucleotides match TRBD1. The CDR3 runs to 15 residues. The ends lost 5 bases at V and 0 bases at J; junction bases unmatched: 3. Germline loops: CDR1 MDHEN, CDR2 SYDVKM. The CDR3 DNA reads as TGTGCCAGCAGTGTCGGGACAGGGGCTAACTATGGCTACACCTTC. This translates into CASSVGTGANYGYTF.

The chain links TRBV28 to TRBJ1-5; 7 positions agree with TRBD1. V shed 8 bases, J shed 9 bases, and the junction held 16 bases outside the gene matches. Germline V CDR1 and CDR2: MDHEN, SYDVKM. The CDR3 loop spans 15 amino acids. The CDR3 bases are TGTGCCAGCGGTTCGGTACAGGGGCTTTCGCGGCCCCAGCATTTT. This encodes CASGSVQGLSRPQHF.

The chain employs TRBV5-8 and TRBJ2-7; D is perhaps TRBD2 (6 bases). V lost 4 bases and J 1 base, leaving 9 bases between the germline ends. Germline V lookup: CDR1 SGHTS, CDR2 YDEGEE. The CDR3 covers 13 residues. CDR3 protein: CASSRGTSYEQYF. The CDR3 nucleotides are TGTGCCAGCAGCAGAGGGACTTCCTACGAGCAGTACTTC.

The rearrangement links TRBV7-3 to TRBJ2-2, with no clear D. Per germline, CDR1 SGHTA and CDR2 FQGTGA. The V and J ends lost 4 bases and 4 bases respectively, with 16 bases between them. CDR3 length equals 16 residues. Here the CDR3 DNA reads TGTGCCAGCAGCTCCCCCAGCCGACCGGGCACCGGGGAGCTGTTTTTT. This codes for CASSSPSRPGTGELFF.

The J gene is TRBJ2-7, the V gene TRBV4-3, with 9 positions matching TRBD2. This CDR3 has 18 residues. CDR1 and CDR2 from the germline V gene are LGHNA and YSLEER. With V trimmed by 2 bases and J by 2 bases, 13 bases remained unmatched. The CDR3 reads CASSQNGGRTSATYEQYF. DNA of the CDR3: TGCGCCAGCAGCCAAAATGGGGGGCGGACTAGCGCAACCTACGAGCAGTACTTC.

The V and J genes are TRBV10-3 and TRBJ2-2, with TRBD2 as a possible D gene (5 bases). Deletions cut 5 bases from V and 5 bases from J, with 24 bases between. CDR3 length equals 18 residues. Germline V gives CDR1 ENHRY, CDR2 SYGVKD. CDR3 in amino acids: CAISPLIPRGLGTGELFF. DNA of the CDR3: TGTGCCATCAGTCCTCTCATTCCCCGGGGATTGGGGACCGGGGAGCTGTTTTTT.